This T cell receptor (beta chain) was profiled in a study of blood T cell repertoires in COVID-19. The wider study: Donors in the United States, Italy and Spain gave samples during acute or convalescent COVID-19. Sources were T cells, B-cell-depleted T cells, or PBMCs; the material itself was cDNA or gDNA.

The ends were cut back, 4 bases at V and 2 bases at J, with 6 bases in the middle. The CDR3 has 12 amino acids. Here immunoSEQ multiplex PCR was the method, and the copy in TCRdb shows in-frame clones only, minus some. The data hold about 89,000 clones, with 75% to 85% observed a single time. The rearrangement joins TRBV12-3 or TRBV12-4 to TRBJ2-7; D might be TRBD1 (5 bases). This sequence was found in a woman of 80 years or more with acute or convalescent COVID-19. Sequenced input: peripheral blood. This CDR3 reads CASSWTTYEQYF. The CDR3 nucleotides are TGTGCCAGCAGTTGGACAACCTACGAGCAGTACTTC.